This T cell receptor beta chain was captured in a study of beta chain features in type 1 diabetes. Comments on this clone: Its antigen is not known.

All of the isolated RNA was reverse transcribed, so expressed TCRB transcripts were sequenced. Mean read depth for naive, central memory and regulatory T cell samples was approximately 3.57 million reads. Repertoires were generated with immunoSEQ multiplex PCR, while TCRdb's copy carries only in-frame clones and drops some. The data show 30,000 to 40,000 clones, with about 65% seen just once and 2% to 2.5% held by the top ten. This CDR3 is built from 16 residues. CDR1 MDHEN and CDR2 SYDVKM come from the germline V gene. The ends were cut back, 6 bases at V and 6 bases at J, with 21 bases in the middle. Overall study results and limits: Type 1 diabetes patients had VDJ junctions that carried fewer insertions and more deletions.

Sequencing was carried out using Tregs from blood. The TCR sequence derives from a woman aged 25-40 years in good health. This rearrangement joins TRBV28 to TRBJ1-5; tentatively, D is TRBD1 (5 bases). CDR3 sequence reads: CASSSPLQGIGQPQHF. CDR3 nucleotides: TGTGCCAGCAGCTCCCCCCTGCAGGGAATCGGTCAGCCCCAGCATTTT.